These 26 T cell receptor beta chains were all obtained from the same sample, sequenced in a study of shared clonotypes between healthy human individuals. Using immunoSEQ multiplex PCR, the repertoire was profiled, and TCRdb retains in-frame clones only, with some absent. The sample shows a few million clones, over 85% of them seen only once. Sample: naive CD4+ T cells sorted from blood. As for subset: CD45RA+ positively selected. The receptor set was obtained from a man younger than 35 in good health.

This chain connects TRBV4-3 to TRBJ2-7; a weak D match, TRBD2 (6 bases). CDR3 size: 15 residues. Per germline, CDR1 LGHNA and CDR2 YSLEER. V dropped 3 bases and J dropped 2 bases, with 14 bases sitting between them. CDR3 loop: CASSHTARDAYEQYF. The DNA for the CDR3 is TGCGCCAGCAGCCACACAGCGCGGGATGCCTACGAGCAGTACTTC.

The CDR3 loop reads CASTRTGDNTGELFF. In nucleotides, the CDR3 is TGTGCCAGTACCCGGACAGGGGACAACACCGGGGAGCTGTTTTTT. V and J are TRBV19 and TRBJ2-2; 9 nucleotides line up with TRBD1. The CDR3 runs 15 residues. J was trimmed by 2 bases and V by 7 bases; bases with no gene match: 5. Germline V gene lookup returns CDR1 LNHDA and CDR2 SQIVND (reference sequence).

The CDR3 spells CAEKAGGTQYF. In DNA form, the CDR3 reads TGTGCCGAAAAAGCCGGGGGGACCCAGTACTTC. The chain is built from TRBV30 and TRBJ2-5; maybe TRBD2 (6 bases). The CDR3 length is 11 residues. Germline V gene sequence: CDR1 GTSNPN, CDR2 SVGIG (reference sequence). Trimming took 8 bases from V and 7 from J, leaving 14 bases between them.

Notes on this clone: One junction end disagrees with the germline gene, perhaps due to a read error. V usage is TRBV7-7 and J usage is TRBJ2-1; no clear D. Germline V CDR1 and CDR2: SSHAT, FNYEAQ (reference sequence). The CDR3 has 13 amino acids. The CDR3 nucleotides read TGTGCTAGCAGCCTCCACCCAAACAATGAGCAGTTCTTC. Translation: CASSLHPNNEQFF.

The V and J genes are TRBV6-6 and TRBJ1-5; D remains unclear. V lost 5 bases to trimming and J lost 4 bases, with 12 bases between them. Per germline, CDR1 MNHNY and CDR2 SVGAGI (reference sequence). The CDR3 is 14 amino acids. The CDR3 spells CASSGVGGNQPQHF. The CDR3 nucleotides read TGTGCCAGCAGTGGAGTAGGAGGGAATCAGCCCCAGCATTTT.

The rearrangement links TRBV7-2 to TRBJ2-5; 11 positions match TRBD2. V was clipped by 2 bases and J by 5 bases; unmatched bases: 7. The length of the CDR3 is 16 residues. Germline CDR1 is SGHTA and CDR2 is FQGNSA. The CDR3 loop reads CASSLRASGRIETQYF. The CDR3 DNA is TGTGCCAGCAGCTTAAGGGCTAGCGGGAGGATCGAGACCCAGTACTTC.

The sample holds one count of this clone. V and J are TRBV5-1 and TRBJ2-5; 11 positions match TRBD2. Germline assignment: CDR1 SGHRS and CDR2 YFSETQ. J gave up 9 bases and V 4 bases, and 14 bases lay outside the gene matches. The CDR3 contains 16 residues. This chain's CDR3 is CASSQGLAGDQGAQYF. The CDR3 nucleotides read TGCGCCAGCAGCCAAGGACTAGCGGGCGACCAGGGGGCCCAGTACTTC.

The chain links TRBV30 to TRBJ1-5; no clear D. The germline V gene encodes CDR1 GTSNPN and CDR2 SVGIG (reference sequence). CDR3 size: 15 residues. V lost 3 bases and J lost 4, with 16 bases in between. CDR3 in amino acids: CAWSPGSNGNQPQHF. The CDR3 region has the DNA TGTGCCTGGAGCCCCGGGTCTAATGGGAATCAGCCCCAGCATTTT.

This clone was seen only a few times. This chain uses TRBV2 with TRBJ1-6, with TRBD1 as a possible D gene (5 bases). The CDR3 totals 15 residues. Germline assignment: CDR1 SNHLY and CDR2 FYNNEI. V shed 1 base and J shed 7 bases, with 11 bases lying between them. The CDR3 sequence is CASSEDGRGNSPLHF. The DNA for the CDR3 is TGTGCCAGCAGTGAAGACGGACGGGGGAATTCACCCCTCCACTTT.

V gene TRBV6-6 combines with J gene TRBJ1-3; D possibly corresponds to TRBD1 (6 bases). The CDR3 contains 16 residues. The ends were cut back, 1 base at V and 4 bases at J, with 14 bases in the middle. Per germline, CDR1 MNHNY and CDR2 SVGAGI (reference sequence). CDR3 nucleotides: TGTGCCAGCAGTTACTTACCAGGGGCGGGAGGAAACACCATATATTTT. It codes for CASSYLPGAGGNTIYF.

The V call is TRBV5-4, the J call TRBJ2-7; a weak D match, TRBD2 (6 bases). The germline CDR1 and CDR2 sequences are SGHNT and YYREEE (reference sequence). The CDR3 is 14 amino acids. The ends were cut back, 4 bases at V and 2 bases at J, with 13 bases in the middle. The CDR3 DNA reads TGTGCCAGCAGCCGCCGGGACTTCCCCTACGAGCAGTACTTC. This sequence encodes CASSRRDFPYEQYF.

Worth noting for this clone: The same CDR3 also results from other DNA sequences found in this sample. CDR3 nucleotides: TGCGCCAGCAGCATAGGACAGGGGTATGGCTACACCTTC. Its protein is CASSIGQGYGYTF. V gene TRBV5-1 combines with J gene TRBJ1-2, with 9 bases aligning to TRBD1. CDR1 SGHRS and CDR2 YFSETQ come from the germline V gene. V gave up 4 bases and J gave up 5 bases; unmatched junction bases: 3. This CDR3 comprises 13 residues.

Concerning this clone: Other DNA sequences from this sample encode an identical CDR3 as well. The rearrangement uses TRBV6-5 and TRBJ2-7; D may be TRBD1 (6 bases). CDR3 size: 16 residues. Looked up from germline, CDR1 is MNHEY and CDR2 is SVGAGI. Deletions cut 0 bases from V and 1 base from J, with 13 bases between. This CDR3 reads CASSYSGQGLSYEQYF. The CDR3 nucleotides read TGTGCCAGCAGTTACTCGGGGCAGGGGCTATCCTACGAGCAGTACTTC.

The chain carries TRBV27 and TRBJ2-5; a possible D gene is TRBD2 (6 bases). CDR1 and CDR2 from the germline V gene are MNHEY and SMNVEV (reference sequence). This CDR3 contains 14 residues. Trimming removed 5 bases at V and 5 bases at J, with 15 bases between. The CDR3 nucleotides read TGTGCCAGCAGTGGTCGTGCGGGGATGGAGACCCAGTACTTC. Translating it yields CASSGRAGMETQYF.

The J gene is TRBJ1-6, the V gene TRBV6-1; D gene uncertain. The V gene lost 1 base and the J gene lost 2 bases, with 9 bases spanning the gap. Per the germline V gene, CDR1 is MNHNS and CDR2 is SASEGT. The CDR3 sequence is 16 residues long. This CDR3 reads CASSEGGSTYNSPLHF. CDR3 sequence (DNA): TGTGCCAGCAGTGAAGGGGGAAGCACCTATAATTCACCCCTCCACTTT.

The chain uses TRBV2 and TRBJ2-3; D gene uncertain. The CDR3 consists of 13 residues. CDR1 is SNHLY and CDR2 is FYNNEI in the germline V gene. Trimming removed 5 bases from V and 2 bases from J, with 8 bases in between. The CDR3 is CASSPPPTDTQYF. CDR3 coding DNA: TGTGCCAGCAGTCCCCCACCCACAGATACGCAGTATTTT.

The rearrangement uses TRBV5-5 and TRBJ2-7; 9 positions match TRBD1. The J segment lost 0 bases and the V segment lost 4 bases, leaving 8 bases of the junction unmatched. The CDR3 consists of 16 residues. Germline-derived CDR1 and CDR2 are SGHKS and YYEKEE (reference sequence). This chain's CDR3 is CASSLPGQGFSYEQYF. DNA for the CDR3: TGTGCCAGCAGCCTACCGGGACAGGGCTTCTCCTACGAGCAGTACTTC.

The genes are TRBV27 and TRBJ2-1, with 9 positions matching TRBD1. Looked up from germline, CDR1 is MNHEY and CDR2 is SMNVEV (reference sequence). This CDR3 region has 16 residues. V was pared by 4 bases and J by 7 bases, with 11 bases of the junction left unmatched. The CDR3 region has the DNA TGTGCCAGCAGTTCCCTCGGGACAGGGAAGGGGAATGAGCAGTTCTTC. Protein product: CASSSLGTGKGNEQFF.

J is TRBJ2-3 and V is TRBV2, with 7 positions matching TRBD2. J gave up 2 bases and V 4 bases, and 6 bases lay outside the gene matches. This CDR3 is built from 15 residues. Germline V gene data show CDR1 as SNHLY and CDR2 as FYNNEI. The CDR3 DNA reads as TGTGCCAGCAGTGCAACTAGCGCTAACACAGATACGCAGTATTTT. Translation: CASSATSANTDTQYF.

This clone was observed once. The chain couples TRBV15 to TRBJ1-1, with unresolved D. The germline gives CDR1 LNHNV, CDR2 YYDKDF (reference sequence). This CDR3 region has 13 residues. Trimming took off 7 bases at V and 0 bases at J, with 9 bases between the two ends. The CDR3 DNA reads as TGTGCCACCACGCCTCAACTGAACACTGAAGCTTTCTTT. This codes for CATTPQLNTEAFF.

The J gene is TRBJ1-4, the V gene TRBV21-1; TRBD1 is the table's D call, not checked against the DNA. TRBV21-1 is termed a pseudogene. The CDR3 contains 13 residues. For the CDR3, the DNA is TGTGCCAGCAGCCAGGGCCTGGGTGAAAAACTGTTTTTT. Amino acid sequence: CASSQGLGEKLFF.

V gene TRBV6-5 combines with J gene TRBJ1-2; possible D gene TRBD1, 6 bases. Trimming shortened V by 5 bases and J by 7 bases, and 14 bases separated the two germline ends. CDR3 size: 13 residues. Germline loops: CDR1 MNHEY, CDR2 SVGAGI. The CDR3 nucleotides are TGTGCCAGCAGTAAAACAGGGCAGAGTGGCTACACCTTC. Translating gives CASSKTGQSGYTF.

As to this clone: In the same sample, other DNA sequences code for this CDR3. The rearrangement links TRBV11-2 to TRBJ2-7; 12 bases align to TRBD2. J lost 4 bases, V lost 5 bases, and 6 bases had no gene match. CDR3 length: 15 amino acids. CDR1 and CDR2 (germline): SGHAT, FQNNGV. For the CDR3, the DNA is TGTGCCAGCAGCCTTGGACTAGCGGGACCTTACGAGCAGTACTTC. It specifies CASSLGLAGPYEQYF.

The J gene is TRBJ1-5, the V gene TRBV7-2; 8 bases line up with TRBD1. The CDR3 extends over 14 amino acids. Germline V CDR1 and CDR2: SGHTA, FQGNSA. V gave up 1 base and J gave up 5 bases; unmatched junction bases: 1. CDR3: CASSLETGDQPQHF. CDR3 in DNA: TGTGCCAGCAGCTTAGAGACAGGGGATCAGCCCCAGCATTTT.

Points on this clone: The sample carries other DNA sequences with the same CDR3. J is TRBJ2-3 and V is TRBV4-1, with 7 positions matching TRBD2. V lost 4 bases to trimming and J lost 1 base; unmatched junction nucleotides: 2. Germline V CDR1 and CDR2: MGHRA, YSYEKL. The CDR3 runs 14 residues. DNA of the CDR3: TGCGCCAGCAGCCTGGGGGGGGGCACAGATACGCAGTATTTT. Translation: CASSLGGGTDTQYF.

The chain combines TRBV9 with TRBJ1-1; no firm D call. The CDR3 spans 14 residues. The germline V gene encodes CDR1 SGDLS and CDR2 YYNGEE. V lost 0 bases to trimming and J lost 10 bases, with 16 bases between them. CDR3: CASSVAGEASGAFF. In nucleotides, the CDR3 is TGTGCCAGCAGCGTAGCTGGGGAGGCTTCAGGAGCTTTCTTT.